This TCR beta chain came from a study of blood T cell repertoires in COVID-19. CDR1 is KGHSH and CDR2 is LQKENI in the germline V gene. The ends lost 1 base at V and 0 bases at J; junction bases unmatched: 3. The CDR3 spans 16 residues. Repertoires were generated with immunoSEQ multiplex PCR, while TCRdb's copy carries only in-frame clones and drops some. The sample lists tens of thousands of clones, 85% occurring once. The chain recombines TRBV18 with TRBJ2-5, with TRBD2 matching over 9 bases. Material for sequencing was peripheral blood. The origin of this receptor is a man older than 75 with acute or convalescent COVID-19. The CDR3 is CASSPRGGRDQETQYF. CDR3 sequence (DNA): TGTGCCAGCTCACCACGAGGCGGGAGGGACCAAGAGACCCAGTACTTC.